Listed below are T cell receptor beta chains from one sample, sequenced in a study of blood T cell repertoires in COVID-19. Sequencing used immunoSEQ multiplex PCR; TCRdb keeps in-frame clones, though not all of them. The sample lists 150,000 to 200,000 clones, roughly 88% occurring once. Sequencing was performed on PBMCs or T cells enriched from blood (not recorded which). Receptor source: a woman between 50 and 59 years old who had recovered from COVID-19. The CDR3 runs from the conserved cysteine through the conserved F or W. D genes are given only for firm matches. Not all rows give a size; the values are once, few, many and, for expanded clones, a class.

cdr3_aa,cdr3_nt,d_call,j_call,v_call,clone_size
CAWSLTRYEQYF,TGTGCCTGGAGTCTAACTAGATACGAGCAGTACTTC,-,TRBJ2-7,TRBV30,-
CASRTLGGHQPQHF,TGTGCCAGTAGAACCTTAGGGGGACATCAGCCCCAGCATTTT,-,TRBJ1-5,TRBV19,-
CAPPRANTEAFF,TGTGCCCCCCCGCGGGCGAACACTGAAGCTTTCTTT,-,TRBJ1-1,TRBV19,once
CASSAGEGLSGANVLTF,TGTGCCAGCAGCGCGGGTGAGGGCCTCTCTGGGGCCAACGTCCTGACTTTC,-,TRBJ2-6,TRBV11-3,once
CASSFYGAEAFF,TGTGCCAGCAGCTTTTACGGTGCTGAAGCTTTCTTT,-,TRBJ1-1,TRBV5-8,-
CASSQDQGGHPWKGAFF,TGTGCCAGCAGCCAAGATCAAGGGGGACACCCCTGGAAGGGAGCTTTCTTT,-,TRBJ1-1,TRBV14,-
CASSQSVAGQFF,TGTGCCAGCAGCCAATCGGTCGCGGGACAGTTCTTC,-,TRBJ2-1,TRBV7-9,-
CASKQGSNTGELFF,TGTGCCAGCAAGCAGGGGTCGAACACCGGGGAGCTGTTTTTT,-,TRBJ2-2,TRBV25-1,-
CASSYSIRGRDTQYF,TGTGCCAGCAGTTACTCGATCAGGGGGAGGGATACGCAGTATTTT,-,TRBJ2-3,TRBV6-2/TRBV6-3,-
CASSAGTSEYNEQFF,TGCGCCAGCAGCGCCGGGACTAGCGAATACAATGAGCAGTTCTTC,TRBD2,TRBJ2-1,TRBV5-1,-
CASSEDTGSSGNTIYF,TGTGCCAGCAGTGAAGATACAGGGAGCTCTGGAAACACCATATATTTT,-,TRBJ1-3,TRBV25-1,-
CASSLQGEETQYF,TGCGCCAGCAGCTTGCAGGGGGAAGAGACCCAGTACTTC,TRBD1,TRBJ2-5,TRBV5-1,-
CASSKYRGASNSPLHF,TGTGCCAGCAGCAAGTACAGGGGGGCGAGTAATTCACCCCTCCACTTT,TRBD1,TRBJ1-6,TRBV7-2,-
CASRGQVNQPQHF,TGTGCCAGCAGAGGACAGGTAAATCAGCCCCAGCATTTT,TRBD1,TRBJ1-5,TRBV6-5,-
CASSFPGSKDTQYF,TGTGCCAGCAGCTTTCCGGGATCAAAAGATACGCAGTATTTT,-,TRBJ2-3,TRBV7-9,once
CASSKGEGVNTEAFF,TGTGCCAGCAGCAAAGGGGAGGGGGTAAACACTGAAGCTTTCTTT,-,TRBJ1-1,TRBV21-1,-
CASVWASYNEQFF,TGCGCCAGCGTCTGGGCCTCCTACAATGAGCAGTTCTTC,-,TRBJ2-1,TRBV23-1,once
CATSKYRDTQREQYF,TGTGCCACCAGCAAGTACCGGGACACCCAGAGAGAGCAGTACTTC,-,TRBJ2-7,TRBV15,-
CASNYFAGAGEETQYF,TGTGCCAGCAACTACTTTGCGGGGGCCGGGGAAGAGACCCAGTACTTC,-,TRBJ2-5,TRBV9,-
CASSLTSGTSTDTQYF,TGCGCCAGCAGCTTGACTAGCGGGACTAGCACAGATACGCAGTATTTT,TRBD2,TRBJ2-3,TRBV5-1,-
CASSPRTSGFTDTQYF,TGTGCCAGCAGCCCCCGGACTAGCGGATTCACAGATACGCAGTATTTT,TRBD2,TRBJ2-3,TRBV9,-
CASSQVQGPDTQYF,TGTGCCAGCTCCCAGGTACAGGGCCCAGATACGCAGTATTTT,-,TRBJ2-3,TRBV18,-
CASSQDLLQGGPDTQYF,TGCGCCAGCAGCCAAGATCTACTACAGGGAGGGCCAGATACGCAGTATTTT,-,TRBJ2-3,TRBV4-3,once
CASSARERPYEQYF,TGTGCCAGCAGCGCCCGGGAAAGGCCCTACGAGCAGTACTTC,-,TRBJ2-7,TRBV9,-
CASSTTSGLEDEQFF,TGTGCCAGCAGCACAACTAGCGGCCTTGAGGATGAGCAGTTCTTC,TRBD2,TRBJ2-1,TRBV7-3,once
CASRRQGANYGYTF,TGTGCCAGCAGAAGACAGGGGGCTAACTATGGCTACACCTTC,TRBD1,TRBJ1-2,TRBV2,-
CASRQGAYEQYF,TGTGCCAGCAGGCAGGGGGCCTACGAGCAGTACTTC,TRBD1,TRBJ2-7,TRBV11-3,-
CASSLGGTGGEFF,TGTGCCAGCAGCTTAGGCGGGACAGGGGGGGAGTTCTTC,TRBD1,TRBJ2-1,TRBV5-8,-
CAWNWYTEAFF,TGTGCCTGGAACTGGTACACTGAAGCTTTCTTT,-,TRBJ1-1,TRBV30,-
CASHSGLNTEAFF,TGTGCCAGCCACTCAGGGTTAAACACTGAAGCTTTCTTT,-,TRBJ1-1,TRBV5-8,-